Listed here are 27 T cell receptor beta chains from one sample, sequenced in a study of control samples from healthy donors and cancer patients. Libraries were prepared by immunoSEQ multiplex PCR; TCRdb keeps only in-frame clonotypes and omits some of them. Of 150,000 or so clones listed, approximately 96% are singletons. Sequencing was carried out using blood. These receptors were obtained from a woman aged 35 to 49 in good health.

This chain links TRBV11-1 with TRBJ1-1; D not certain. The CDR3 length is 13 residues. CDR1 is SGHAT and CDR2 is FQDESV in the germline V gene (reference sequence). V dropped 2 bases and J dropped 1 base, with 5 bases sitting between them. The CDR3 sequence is CASSLRQNTEAFF. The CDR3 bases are TGTGCCAGCAGCTTACGTCAGAACACTGAAGCTTTCTTT.

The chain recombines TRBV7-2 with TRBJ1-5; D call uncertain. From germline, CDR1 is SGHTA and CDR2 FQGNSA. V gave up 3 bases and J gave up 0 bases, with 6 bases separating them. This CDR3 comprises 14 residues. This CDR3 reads CASSFDNSNQPQHF. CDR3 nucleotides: TGTGCCAGCAGCTTTGACAATAGCAATCAGCCCCAGCATTTT.

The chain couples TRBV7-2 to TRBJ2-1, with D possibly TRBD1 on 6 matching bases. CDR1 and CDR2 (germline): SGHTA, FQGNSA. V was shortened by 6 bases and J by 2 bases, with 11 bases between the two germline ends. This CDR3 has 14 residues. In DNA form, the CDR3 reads TGTGCCAGCAGTAAAGGGGACACCTACAATGAGCAGTTCTTC. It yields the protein CASSKGDTYNEQFF.

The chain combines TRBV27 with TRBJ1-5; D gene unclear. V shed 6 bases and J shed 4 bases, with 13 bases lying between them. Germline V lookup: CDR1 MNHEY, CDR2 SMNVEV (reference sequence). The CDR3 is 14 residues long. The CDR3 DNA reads TGTGCCAGCAGGGAGGACGGAGTTAATCAGCCCCAGCATTTT. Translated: CASREDGVNQPQHF.

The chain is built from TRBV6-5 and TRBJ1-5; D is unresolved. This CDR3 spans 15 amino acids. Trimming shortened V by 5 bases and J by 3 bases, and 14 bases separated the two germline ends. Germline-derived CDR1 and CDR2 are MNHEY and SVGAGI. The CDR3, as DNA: TGTGCCAGCAGTCACACCGGGGTGGCCAATCAGCCCCAGCATTTT. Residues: CASSHTGVANQPQHF.

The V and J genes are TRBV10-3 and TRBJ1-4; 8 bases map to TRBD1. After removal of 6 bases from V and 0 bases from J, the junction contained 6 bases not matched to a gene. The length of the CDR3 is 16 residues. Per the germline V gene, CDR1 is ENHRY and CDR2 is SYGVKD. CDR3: CAISPGQGTTNEKLFF. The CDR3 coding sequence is TGTGCCATCAGCCCCGGACAGGGTACAACTAATGAAAAACTGTTTTTT.

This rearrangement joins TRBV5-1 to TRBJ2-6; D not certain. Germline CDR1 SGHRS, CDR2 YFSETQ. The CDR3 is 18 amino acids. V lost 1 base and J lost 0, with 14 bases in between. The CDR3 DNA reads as TGCGCCAGCAGCTTGTTCAGCGACCTTATCTCTGGGGCCAACGTCCTGACTTTC. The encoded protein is CASSLFSDLISGANVLTF.

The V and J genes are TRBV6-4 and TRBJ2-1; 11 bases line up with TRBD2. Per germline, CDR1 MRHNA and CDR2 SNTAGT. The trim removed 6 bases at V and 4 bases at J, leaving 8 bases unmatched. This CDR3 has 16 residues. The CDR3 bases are TGTGCCAGCAGGGAAACTAGCGGGAGTCTTTACAATGAGCAGTTCTTC. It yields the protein CASRETSGSLYNEQFF.

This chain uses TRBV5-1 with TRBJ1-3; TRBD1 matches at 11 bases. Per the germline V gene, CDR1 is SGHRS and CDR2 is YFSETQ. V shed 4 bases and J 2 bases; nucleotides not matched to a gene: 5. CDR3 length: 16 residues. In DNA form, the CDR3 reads TGCGCCAGCAGCCCGGGGACAGGGGGTGCTGGAAACACCATATATTTT. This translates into CASSPGTGGAGNTIYF. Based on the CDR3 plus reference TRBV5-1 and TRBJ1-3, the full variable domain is KAGVTQTPRYLIKTRGQQVTLSCSPISGHRSVSWYQQTPGQGLQFLFEYFSETQRNKGNFPGRFSGRQFSNSRSEMNVSTLELGDSALYLCASSPGTGGAGNTIYFGEGSWLTVV.

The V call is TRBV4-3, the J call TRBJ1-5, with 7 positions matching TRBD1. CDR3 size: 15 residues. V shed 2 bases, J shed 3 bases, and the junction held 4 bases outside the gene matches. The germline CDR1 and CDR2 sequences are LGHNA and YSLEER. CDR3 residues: CASSQMTGLNQPQHF. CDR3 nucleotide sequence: TGCGCCAGCAGCCAAATGACAGGGCTCAATCAGCCCCAGCATTTT.

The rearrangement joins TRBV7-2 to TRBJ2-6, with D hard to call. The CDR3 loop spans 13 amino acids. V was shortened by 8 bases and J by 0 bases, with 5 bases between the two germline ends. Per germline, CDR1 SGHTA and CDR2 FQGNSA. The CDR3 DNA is TGTGCCAGCGGCGGCTCTGGGGCCAACGTCCTGACTTTC. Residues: CASGGSGANVLTF.

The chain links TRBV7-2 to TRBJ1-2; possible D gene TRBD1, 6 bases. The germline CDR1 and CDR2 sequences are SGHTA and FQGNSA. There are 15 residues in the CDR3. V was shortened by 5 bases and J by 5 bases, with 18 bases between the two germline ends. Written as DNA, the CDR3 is TGTGCCAGCAGCGTGGAACAGGGTATCTGGTATGGCTACACCTTC. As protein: CASSVEQGIWYGYTF.

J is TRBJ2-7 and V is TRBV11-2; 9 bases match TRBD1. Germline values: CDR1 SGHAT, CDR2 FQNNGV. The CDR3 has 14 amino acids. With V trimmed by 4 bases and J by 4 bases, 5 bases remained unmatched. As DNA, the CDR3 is TGTGCCAGCAGCTCACAGGGGGCGAGTTACGAGCAGTACTTC. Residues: CASSSQGASYEQYF.

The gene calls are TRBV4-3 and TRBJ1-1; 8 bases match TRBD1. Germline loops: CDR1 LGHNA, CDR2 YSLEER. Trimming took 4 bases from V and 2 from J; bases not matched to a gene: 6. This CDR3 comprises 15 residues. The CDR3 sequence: CASSPGTGGNTEAFF. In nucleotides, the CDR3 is TGCGCCAGCAGCCCCGGGACAGGAGGAAACACTGAAGCTTTCTTT.

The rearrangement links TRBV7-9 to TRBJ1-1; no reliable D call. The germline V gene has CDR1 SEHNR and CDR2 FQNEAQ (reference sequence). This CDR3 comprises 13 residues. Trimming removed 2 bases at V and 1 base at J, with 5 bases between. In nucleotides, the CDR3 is TGTGCCAGCAGCTTACGCAGGAACACTGAAGCTTTCTTT. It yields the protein CASSLRRNTEAFF.

The CDR3 sequence is CASSQERLAGGPGEQYF. Here the CDR3 DNA reads TGTGCCAGCAGCCAAGAGAGACTAGCGGGAGGGCCGGGCGAGCAGTACTTC. This chain uses TRBV3-1 (or the pseudogene TRBV3-2) with TRBJ2-7, with 14 bases that match TRBD2. The CDR3 is 17 amino acids. Germline V CDR1 and CDR2: LGHDT, YNNKEL (reference sequence). The junction had 7 bases not matched to a gene; V was cut back by 0 bases and J by 6 bases.

The CDR3 DNA follows: TGTGCCAGCAGTCCCAACAGGGGCGTGGGGGAGACCCAGTACTTC. Translating it yields CASSPNRGVGETQYF. J is TRBJ2-5 and V is TRBV2, with TRBD1 matching 7 bases. J lost 5 bases, V lost 5 bases, and 11 bases had no gene match. The length of the CDR3 is 15 residues. Germline assignment: CDR1 SNHLY and CDR2 FYNNEI.

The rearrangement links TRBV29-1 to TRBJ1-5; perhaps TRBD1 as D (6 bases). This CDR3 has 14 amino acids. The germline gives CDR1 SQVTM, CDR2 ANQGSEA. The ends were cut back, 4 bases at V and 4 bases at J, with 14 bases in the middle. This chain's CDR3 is CSVGGRTANQPQHF. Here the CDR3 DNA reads TGCAGCGTTGGGGGTCGGACAGCGAATCAGCCCCAGCATTTT.

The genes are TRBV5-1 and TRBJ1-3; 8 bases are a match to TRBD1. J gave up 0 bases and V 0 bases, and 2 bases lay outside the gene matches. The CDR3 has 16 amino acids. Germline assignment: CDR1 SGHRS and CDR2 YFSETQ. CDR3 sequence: CASSLGQGSSGNTIYF. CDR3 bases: TGCGCCAGCAGCTTGGGACAGGGGAGCTCTGGAAACACCATATATTTT.

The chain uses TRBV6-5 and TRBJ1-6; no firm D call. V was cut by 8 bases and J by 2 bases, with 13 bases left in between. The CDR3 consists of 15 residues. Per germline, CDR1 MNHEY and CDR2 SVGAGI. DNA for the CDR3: TGTGCCAGCGGACGGCCAGCCGCCTATAATTCACCCCTCCACTTT. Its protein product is CASGRPAAYNSPLHF.

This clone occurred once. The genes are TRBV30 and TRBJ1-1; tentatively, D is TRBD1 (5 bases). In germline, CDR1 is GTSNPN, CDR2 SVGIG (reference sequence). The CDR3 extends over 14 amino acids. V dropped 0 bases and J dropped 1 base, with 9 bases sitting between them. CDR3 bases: TGTGCCTGGAGTGTAGGGACCCGGAACACTGAAGCTTTCTTT. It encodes CAWSVGTRNTEAFF.

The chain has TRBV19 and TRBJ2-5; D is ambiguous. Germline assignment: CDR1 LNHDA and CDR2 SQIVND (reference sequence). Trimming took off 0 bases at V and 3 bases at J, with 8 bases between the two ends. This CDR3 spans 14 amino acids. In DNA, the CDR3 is TGTGCCAGTAGTATAGATCGAGTGAAAGAGACCCAGTACTTC. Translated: CASSIDRVKETQYF.

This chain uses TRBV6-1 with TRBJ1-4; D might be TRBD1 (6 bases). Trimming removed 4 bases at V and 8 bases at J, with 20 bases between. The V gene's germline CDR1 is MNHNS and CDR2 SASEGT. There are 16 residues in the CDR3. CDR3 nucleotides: TGTGCCAGCAGTGGAGGACGAGTCAGGGGCCCCGAAAAACTGTTTTTT. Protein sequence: CASSGGRVRGPEKLFF.

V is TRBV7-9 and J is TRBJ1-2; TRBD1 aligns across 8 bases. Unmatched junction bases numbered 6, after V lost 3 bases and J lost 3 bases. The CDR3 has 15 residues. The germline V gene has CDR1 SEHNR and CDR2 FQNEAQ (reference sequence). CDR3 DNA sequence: TGTGCCAGCAGCTTGGTTCAGGGGGCGGACTATGGCTACACCTTC. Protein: CASSLVQGADYGYTF.

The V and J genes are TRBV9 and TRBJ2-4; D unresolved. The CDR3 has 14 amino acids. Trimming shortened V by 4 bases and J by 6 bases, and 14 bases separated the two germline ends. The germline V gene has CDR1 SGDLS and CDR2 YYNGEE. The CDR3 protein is CASSPRQDPNIQYF. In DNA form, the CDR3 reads TGTGCCAGCAGCCCTCGGCAAGATCCAAACATTCAGTACTTC.

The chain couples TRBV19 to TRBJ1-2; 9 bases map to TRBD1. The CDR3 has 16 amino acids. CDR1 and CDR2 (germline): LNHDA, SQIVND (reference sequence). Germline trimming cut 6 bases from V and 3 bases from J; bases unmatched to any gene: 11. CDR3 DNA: TGTGCCAGTAGAAATCCCGGGACAGGGTCCGACTATGGCTACACCTTC. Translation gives CASRNPGTGSDYGYTF.

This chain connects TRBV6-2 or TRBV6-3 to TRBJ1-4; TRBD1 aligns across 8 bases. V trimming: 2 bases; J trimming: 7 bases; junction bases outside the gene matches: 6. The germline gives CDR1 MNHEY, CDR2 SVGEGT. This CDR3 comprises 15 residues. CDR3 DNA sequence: TGTGCCAGCAGTTACCCCCGGACAGGGCCTGAAAAACTGTTTTTT. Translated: CASSYPRTGPEKLFF.